Following are 23 T cell receptor beta chains from one sample sequenced in a study of CD8 T cells in ankylosing spondylitis. The study, taken as a whole, reports: Blood of patients with ankylosing spondylitis appeared to be characterized by a TCR beta motif of eight highly homologous variants.

These TCRs are of unknown antigen specificity. TCRdb processed the 5' RACE reads anew with MiXCR; each CDR3 protein has one entry. The table lists fewer than 750,000 distinct CDR3 sequences, around 17% of them singletons. The sequencing input was blood, either unsorted or a sorted T cell fraction (not recorded which). These receptor sequences come from a male donor with ankylosing spondylitis.

The chain links TRBV27 to TRBJ1-3; TRBD1 matches at 8 bases. V lost 6 bases to trimming and J lost 5 bases; unmatched junction nucleotides: 6. The length of the CDR3 is 14 residues. The V gene's germline CDR1 is MNHEY and CDR2 SMNVEV (reference sequence). CDR3 DNA sequence: TGTGCCAGCAGCACCACAGGGGGGCGAAACACCATATATTTT. This codes for CASSTTGGRNTIYF.

A few counts support this clonotype. V gene TRBV6-5 combines with J gene TRBJ1-1, with 7 bases fitting TRBD1. The germline CDR1 and CDR2 sequences are MNHEY and SVGAGI. Germline trimming cut 0 bases from V and 5 bases from J; bases unmatched to any gene: 6. The CDR3 is made up of 15 amino acids. CDR3 amino acids: CASSYSPGGGTEAFF. The CDR3 nucleotides are TGTGCCAGCAGTTACTCCCCAGGGGGAGGTACTGAAGCTTTCTTT.

This clonotype was detected a few times. The chain combines TRBV5-1 with TRBJ1-5; no reliable D call. V was clipped by 1 base and J by 8 bases, with 16 bases between them. The CDR3 is 15 amino acids. Per germline, CDR1 SGHRS and CDR2 YFSETQ. CDR3 in amino acids: CASSLSNRDGEPQHF. Written as DNA, the CDR3 is TGCGCCAGCAGCTTGTCCAATCGGGATGGGGAGCCCCAGCATTTT.

The chain joins TRBV28 to TRBJ2-7; TRBD1 matches 12 bases. Germline V gene data show CDR1 as MDHEN and CDR2 as SYDVKM. CDR3 size: 21 residues. The V gene end was trimmed by 6 bases and the J gene end by 2 bases; junction bases not matched to a gene: 23. The CDR3 nucleotides read TGTGCCAGCAGCCCACGGGTTGTGTCGGGGACAGGGGGCGAGTTCCCCTACGAGCAGTACTTC. Protein product: CASSPRVVSGTGGEFPYEQYF.

The V gene is TRBV20-1, the J gene TRBJ2-7; D remains unclear. The CDR3 is made up of 13 amino acids. The V end lost 6 bases, the J end lost 4 bases, and 16 bases lay between the germline ends. The germline gives CDR1 DFQATT, CDR2 SNEGSKA (reference sequence). The chain's CDR3 is CSAAKGVSYEQYF. DNA of the CDR3: TGCAGTGCCGCAAAAGGAGTATCTTACGAGCAGTACTTC.

The gene calls are TRBV4-3 and TRBJ1-2; 9 nucleotides line up with TRBD1. V trimming: 2 bases; J trimming: 5 bases; junction bases outside the gene matches: 9. Germline V gene sequence: CDR1 LGHNA, CDR2 YSLEER. The CDR3 totals 16 residues. The CDR3 spells CASSQRRTGEGYGYTF. CDR3 sequence (DNA): TGCGCCAGCAGCCAACGCCGGACAGGGGAGGGGTATGGCTACACCTTC.

The chain employs TRBV20-1 and TRBJ1-4, with D hard to call. The CDR3 length is 14 residues. The V end lost 3 bases, the J end lost 6 bases, and 14 bases lay between the germline ends. Germline CDR1 is DFQATT and CDR2 is SNEGSKA (reference sequence). CDR3 protein: CSARSWSADEKLFF. CDR3 coding DNA: TGCAGTGCTAGGAGCTGGTCAGCGGATGAAAAACTGTTTTTT.

The V and J genes are TRBV3-1 and TRBJ2-7, with D perhaps matching TRBD1 (6 bases). The CDR3 sequence is 15 residues long. The germline CDR1 and CDR2 sequences are LGHDT and YNNKEL (reference sequence). Deletions cut 6 bases from V and 2 bases from J, with 17 bases between. CDR3 bases: TGTGCCAGCAGTCGGACAGTCGAGGGGCCCTACGAGCAGTACTTC. It codes for CASSRTVEGPYEQYF.

This clonotype has only a few counts. The V gene is TRBV7-3, the J gene TRBJ1-1, with D perhaps matching TRBD1 (6 bases). Germline CDR1 reads SGHTA; CDR2 reads FQGTGA. With 5 bases removed from V and 3 bases from J, the gap between germline ends came to 13 bases. CDR3 length: 14 amino acids. This chain's CDR3 is CASSPQGPDTEAFF. CDR3 nucleotide sequence: TGTGCCAGCAGCCCACAGGGCCCTGACACTGAAGCTTTCTTT.

The chain recombines TRBV6-1 with TRBJ2-2; perhaps TRBD2 as D (5 bases). The length of the CDR3 is 13 residues. Trimming stripped 6 bases from V and 5 bases from J, with 10 bases between. Germline CDR1 and CDR2: MNHNS and SASEGT. CDR3 nucleotides: TGTGCCAGCAGCAACACGGGGACCGGGGAGCTGTTTTTT. As protein: CASSNTGTGELFF.

V usage is TRBV7-8 and J usage is TRBJ2-7; 7 bases match TRBD1. Trimming at V came to 3 bases and at J to 0 bases, leaving 5 bases not matched to a gene. CDR1 is SGHVS and CDR2 is FQNEAQ in the germline V gene. The CDR3 contains 15 residues. The CDR3 is CASSFGAGGSYEQYF. In DNA, the CDR3 is TGTGCCAGCAGCTTCGGGGCAGGGGGCTCCTACGAGCAGTACTTC.

This clonotype showed up just a few times. This sequence joins TRBV27 and TRBJ1-1, with 7 nucleotides matching TRBD1. The CDR3 covers 15 residues. The germline CDR1 and CDR2 sequences are MNHEY and SMNVEV (reference sequence). After removal of 5 bases from V and 0 bases from J, the junction contained 6 bases not matched to a gene. Written as DNA, the CDR3 is TGTGCCAGCAGTCCAGGGGGATATTTGAACACTGAAGCTTTCTTT. Translation gives CASSPGGYLNTEAFF.

The rearrangement uses TRBV15 and TRBJ2-3; perhaps TRBD2 as D (6 bases). CDR3 length: 16 amino acids. Trimming stripped 1 base from V and 0 bases from J, with 11 bases between. Germline assignment: CDR1 LNHNV and CDR2 YYDKDF (reference sequence). The CDR3 DNA follows: TGTGCCACCAGCAGAGGGGCGGGGACTAGCACAGATACGCAGTATTTT. As protein: CATSRGAGTSTDTQYF.

This clonotype was found a few times. The chain links TRBV5-5 to TRBJ1-4; possibly TRBD1 for D (6 bases). This CDR3 comprises 15 residues. V was pared by 1 base and J by 3 bases, with 10 bases between. Germline V gene lookup returns CDR1 SGHKS and CDR2 YYEKEE (reference sequence). CDR3 in amino acids: CASSLSGAPNEKLFF. The CDR3 nucleotides read TGTGCCAGCAGCTTGTCGGGGGCGCCTAATGAAAAACTGTTTTTT.

J is TRBJ2-3 and V is TRBV7-3; tentatively, D is TRBD2 (6 bases). The germline gives CDR1 SGHTA, CDR2 FQGTGA. Deletions cut 4 bases from V and 5 bases from J, with 16 bases between. This CDR3 spans 15 amino acids. CDR3 in DNA: TGTGCCAGCAGCTCTGGGGAACTAGCTAGAGATACGCAGTATTTT. It codes for CASSSGELARDTQYF.

V gene TRBV10-3 combines with J gene TRBJ1-1; D is possibly TRBD1 (5 bases). The length of the CDR3 is 11 residues. Trimming pared 8 bases from V and 8 bases from J, leaving 12 bases between. Per germline, CDR1 ENHRY and CDR2 SYGVKD. The CDR3 DNA reads as TGTGCCATCGGGGGGGGTACGGAAGCTTTCTTT. Residues: CAIGGGTEAFF.

The V gene is TRBV7-2, the J gene TRBJ2-7; 8 bases are a match to TRBD2. V lost 3 bases to trimming and J lost 6 bases; unmatched junction nucleotides: 7. The CDR3 loop spans 14 amino acids. Germline V CDR1 and CDR2: SGHTA, FQGNSA. This CDR3 reads CASSFSGALVEQYF. CDR3 DNA: TGTGCCAGCAGCTTTAGCGGGGCCCTTGTCGAGCAGTACTTC.

This clonotype occurred a few times. For the CDR3, the DNA is TGTGCCAGCAGTGACAGTGTGGGCACTGAAGCTTTCTTT. Its protein is CASSDSVGTEAFF. J is TRBJ1-1 and V is TRBV5-5; weak D call: TRBD1 (5 bases). The germline V and J ends were trimmed by 5 bases and 4 bases, with 12 bases remaining between them. This CDR3 region has 13 residues. Germline V gives CDR1 SGHKS, CDR2 YYEKEE (reference sequence).

The V call is TRBV9, the J call TRBJ2-7; D is uncertain. Trimming cost V 4 bases and J 2 bases, with 16 bases left between them. The CDR3 is 15 residues long. Germline V CDR1 and CDR2: SGDLS, YYNGEE. The CDR3 DNA sequence: TGTGCCAGCAGCCCACACCCGGACGGCACCTACGAGCAGTACTTC. This codes for CASSPHPDGTYEQYF.

This clonotype was detected a few times. The chain is built from TRBV7-6 and TRBJ1-2; TRBD1 is a possible D gene (5 bases). V lost 5 bases, J lost 8 bases, and 15 bases lay in between. The CDR3 runs to 13 residues. The V gene's germline CDR1 is SGHVS and CDR2 FNYEAQ. CDR3 in DNA: TGTGCCAGCAGCCCCAGACAGACTGGCGGCTACACCTTC. Its translation: CASSPRQTGGYTF.

The V and J genes are TRBV28 and TRBJ1-1; no clear D. V lost 2 bases and J lost 11, with 12 bases in between. The length of the CDR3 is 12 residues. Germline CDR1 and CDR2: MDHEN and SYDVKM. The CDR3 region has the DNA TGTGCCAGCAGTTTACAAGTTCTGGGGGCTTTCTTT. Its protein is CASSLQVLGAFF.

The chain is built from TRBV28 and TRBJ2-5; 7 bases agree with TRBD2. Germline trimming cut 7 bases from V and 1 base from J; bases unmatched to any gene: 6. The CDR3 is 14 amino acids. Germline-derived CDR1 and CDR2 are MDHEN and SYDVKM. The CDR3 sequence: CASTVWGGQETQYF. The CDR3 bases are TGTGCCAGCACGGTATGGGGGGGCCAAGAGACCCAGTACTTC.

J is TRBJ2-1 and V is TRBV5-1; 10 bases map to TRBD2. CDR3 size: 15 residues. The germline gives CDR1 SGHRS, CDR2 YFSETQ. V shed 4 bases and J 3 bases; nucleotides not matched to a gene: 4. CDR3 in amino acids: CASSDGTSDYNEQFF. Written as DNA, the CDR3 is TGCGCCAGCAGCGATGGGACTAGCGACTACAATGAGCAGTTCTTC.